These 23 T cell receptor beta chains were all obtained from the same sample, sequenced in a study of neurological immune-mediated disorders (dated 2019 in TCRdb). To prepare the library, 5' RACE was applied. Instrument on record: Illumina HiSeq 2500. The public reads were quality trimmed at Q25 with fastp and then assembled into clones with MiXCR by TCRdb, keeping productive beta chains. Entries that share a CDR3 protein sequence are merged under the most common genes and DNA. The sample table contains about 38,000 distinct CDR3 sequences; only one count was recorded for 6.5% to 8.5% of them. The ten biggest clones cover around 5% of the sample. Material: CD4+ T cells from blood. These receptors came from a man aged 50 to 59 in good health.

There are many counts of this clonotype. The CDR3 sequence is CASSLRLATGELFF. As DNA, the CDR3 is TGTGCCAGCAGCTTGCGACTAGCGACCGGGGAGCTGTTTTTT. The chain recombines TRBV5-6 with TRBJ2-2; 8 bases match TRBD2. The germline gives CDR1 SGHDT, CDR2 YYEEEE. The V gene end was trimmed by 1 base and the J gene end by 5 bases; junction bases not matched to a gene: 1. The CDR3 extends over 14 amino acids.

Many counts were recorded for this clonotype. The rearrangement uses TRBV6-5 and TRBJ2-2; TRBD2 is a possible D gene (6 bases). Germline V gene sequence: CDR1 MNHEY, CDR2 SVGAGI. V lost 6 bases to trimming and J lost 6 bases, with 20 bases between them. This CDR3 has 16 residues. The CDR3 region is CASSRGSGSAPGELFF. CDR3 DNA: TGTGCCAGCAGCCGAGGGAGCGGGTCCGCCCCCGGGGAGCTGTTTTTT.

This clonotype was counted many times. This sequence joins TRBV7-2 and TRBJ2-1; tentatively, D is TRBD1 (6 bases). Trimming left V 2 bases short and J 4 bases short, with 12 bases between. Germline-derived CDR1 and CDR2 are SGHTA and FQGNSA. CDR3 length equals 15 residues. The CDR3 region is CASSLSGTKYNEQFF. The DNA of the CDR3 is TGTGCCAGCAGCTTATCGGGGACAAAATACAATGAGCAGTTCTTC.

V gene TRBV20-1 combines with J gene TRBJ2-7; a possible D gene is TRBD2 (5 bases). Germline-derived CDR1 and CDR2 are DFQATT and SNEGSKA (reference sequence). This CDR3 has 14 amino acids. Trimming stripped 6 bases from V and 6 bases from J, with 21 bases between. In DNA form, the CDR3 reads TGCAGTGCCCCCGGGCGAGGAGGTTTGCGCGAGCAGTACTTC. This codes for CSAPGRGGLREQYF.

At least ten counts were recorded for this clonotype. This sequence joins TRBV20-1 and TRBJ1-1, with D uncertain. Germline CDR1 and CDR2: DFQATT and SNEGSKA (reference sequence). The CDR3 is 14 residues long. The germline V and J ends were trimmed by 0 bases and 0 bases, with 8 bases remaining between them. CDR3: CSAREYRLNTEAFF. CDR3 coding DNA: TGCAGTGCTAGAGAATACAGATTGAACACTGAAGCTTTCTTT.

The rearrangement links TRBV5-4 to TRBJ1-1; D remains ambiguous. CDR3 length equals 16 residues. Trimming took 6 bases from V and 2 from J, leaving 20 bases between them. Germline CDR1 and CDR2: SGHNT and YYREEE (reference sequence). As DNA, the CDR3 is TGTGCCAGCATGGCCCCAGGTCACCGTGGAAACACTGAAGCTTTCTTT. Amino acid sequence: CASMAPGHRGNTEAFF.

This clonotype showed up many times. The V and J genes are TRBV12-3 or TRBV12-4 and TRBJ1-1; the D gene is possibly TRBD1 (6 bases). CDR3 length equals 12 residues. V was pared by 9 bases and J by 3 bases, with 11 bases between. CDR3 region: CASGGMDTEAFF. DNA for the CDR3: TGTGCCAGTGGGGGCATGGACACTGAAGCTTTCTTT.

This clonotype was observed at least ten times. The V gene is TRBV7-9, the J gene TRBJ2-3; 7 bases line up with TRBD1. Unmatched junction bases numbered 11, after V lost 6 bases and J lost 5 bases. This CDR3 comprises 15 residues. Per the germline V gene, CDR1 is SEHNR and CDR2 is FQNEAQ (reference sequence). Here the CDR3 reads CASSPTGAPRDTQYF. The CDR3 coding sequence is TGTGCCAGCAGTCCTACAGGGGCCCCGCGAGATACGCAGTATTTT.

This clonotype was observed at least ten times. The CDR3 loop is CASSSAAGGTDTQYF. CDR3 DNA: TGCGCCAGCAGCTCTGCAGCGGGAGGCACAGATACGCAGTATTTT. V gene TRBV5-1 combines with J gene TRBJ2-3; 8 nucleotides line up with TRBD2. The CDR3 consists of 15 residues. The V segment lost 3 bases and the J segment 1 base; nucleotides outside the gene matches: 4. Germline loops: CDR1 SGHRS, CDR2 YFSETQ.

This clonotype was seen ten or more times. This chain uses TRBV7-2 with TRBJ2-7; no reliable D call. The CDR3 totals 12 residues. Germline V gene data show CDR1 as SGHTA and CDR2 as FQGNSA. Trimming left V 2 bases short and J 6 bases short, with 8 bases between. The CDR3 nucleotides are TGTGCCAGCAGCTTACGTCTGGGCGAGCAGTACTTC. Translating gives CASSLRLGEQYF.

This clonotype was seen many times. V is TRBV29-1 and J is TRBJ2-7, with D perhaps TRBD1 (6 bases). The CDR3 extends over 12 amino acids. Trimming took 4 bases from V and 3 from J, leaving 10 bases between them. Germline CDR1 and CDR2: SQVTM and ANQGSEA. The CDR3 spells CSVVGQNYEQYF. DNA for the CDR3: TGCAGCGTTGTAGGACAGAACTACGAGCAGTACTTC.

This clonotype was detected many times. The chain combines TRBV5-5 with TRBJ2-2; weak D call: TRBD1 (6 bases). Germline V lookup: CDR1 SGHKS, CDR2 YYEKEE (reference sequence). This CDR3 contains 16 residues. The germline V and J ends were trimmed by 6 bases and 0 bases, with 15 bases remaining between them. The CDR3 protein is CASTKVRTANTGELFF. CDR3 nucleotide sequence: TGTGCCAGCACCAAAGTCAGGACAGCGAACACCGGGGAGCTGTTTTTT.

This clonotype was picked up many times. The chain joins TRBV20-1 to TRBJ1-5; D is unresolved. The V and J ends lost 1 base and 3 bases respectively, with 10 bases between them. The CDR3 totals 14 residues. The germline V gene has CDR1 DFQATT and CDR2 SNEGSKA (reference sequence). The CDR3 loop is CSARGPGYNQPQHF. For the CDR3, the DNA is TGCAGTGCTAGAGGGCCCGGCTACAATCAGCCCCAGCATTTT.

In its sample, this clonotype was seen many times. The CDR3 bases are TGTGCCACGGGCTCCGGACAGGGGACCGGGGAGCTGTTTTTT. It translates to CATGSGQGTGELFF. The rearrangement links TRBV3-1 to TRBJ2-2; 9 bases are a match to TRBD1. Looked up from germline, CDR1 is LGHDT and CDR2 is YNNKEL (reference sequence). The CDR3 has 14 residues. The junction had 8 bases not matched to a gene; V was cut back by 10 bases and J by 5 bases.

At least ten counts were recorded for this clonotype. For the CDR3, the DNA is TGTGCCAGCAGCAAAGACAGGGCGAATCAGCCCCAGCATTTT. Its translation is CASSKDRANQPQHF. The chain couples TRBV7-2 to TRBJ1-5, with 7 bases aligning to TRBD1. Germline loops: CDR1 SGHTA, CDR2 FQGNSA. J gave up 4 bases and V 5 bases, and 5 bases lay outside the gene matches. This CDR3 contains 14 residues.

This clonotype has ten or more counts. J is TRBJ2-7 and V is TRBV20-1; 7 bases line up with TRBD1. There are 13 residues in the CDR3. V was clipped by 2 bases and J by 9 bases; unmatched bases: 10. Germline-derived CDR1 and CDR2 are DFQATT and SNEGSKA (reference sequence). The CDR3 loop reads CSARTGASRTQYF. The DNA of the CDR3 is TGCAGTGCTAGAACAGGGGCGAGCCGTACGCAGTACTTC.

This clonotype was seen at least ten times. The chain links TRBV4-1 to TRBJ1-4; a possible D gene is TRBD1 (6 bases). The germline V gene has CDR1 MGHRA and CDR2 YSYEKL. Between the trimmed V and J ends, which lost 1 base and 7 bases, there was a span of 10 bases. The CDR3 spans 14 residues. The CDR3 bases are TGCGCCAGCAGCCAAGCGGGACACCGTGAAAAACTGTTTTTT. Protein product: CASSQAGHREKLFF.

This clonotype was observed at least ten times. CDR3: CASSPPGRNEQFF. As DNA, the CDR3 is TGTGCCAGCAGCCCCCCCGGACGTAATGAGCAGTTCTTC. The chain has TRBV3-1 and TRBJ2-1; the D is unclear. Germline loops: CDR1 LGHDT, CDR2 YNNKEL (reference sequence). Trimming removed 4 bases at V and 7 bases at J, with 11 bases between. CDR3 length: 13 amino acids.

This clonotype was found many times. The chain couples TRBV28 to TRBJ2-7; D is possibly TRBD1 or TRBD2 (6 bases each). Germline V gene data show CDR1 as MDHEN and CDR2 as SYDVKM. The CDR3 is 16 residues long. The ends were cut back, 6 bases at V and 0 bases at J, with 18 bases in the middle. CDR3 sequence reads: CASSQFGGDLSYEQYF. The DNA for the CDR3 is TGTGCCAGCAGCCAATTCGGGGGCGACCTCTCCTACGAGCAGTACTTC.

This clonotype was found many times. V gene TRBV20-1 combines with J gene TRBJ2-1; 12 nucleotides agree with TRBD2. The CDR3 has 17 amino acids. CDR1 and CDR2 (germline): DFQATT, SNEGSKA (reference sequence). Losses at the gene ends were 0 bases for V and 6 bases for J; bases not matched to a gene: 9. Here the CDR3 DNA reads TGCAGTGCTAGAGACGAGGCTGGACTAGCGGGGTTCAATGAGCAGTTCTTC. Amino acids: CSARDEAGLAGFNEQFF.

This clonotype was detected ten times or more. This chain joins TRBV9 and TRBJ2-3; 8 nucleotides line up with TRBD2. With 2 bases clipped from V and 2 bases from J, the junction kept 7 bases outside the gene matches. Germline-derived CDR1 and CDR2 are SGDLS and YYNGEE. The CDR3 loop spans 16 amino acids. The DNA for the CDR3 is TGTGCCAGCAGCGTTGGCCTAGCGGGTAACACAGATACGCAGTATTTT. Protein: CASSVGLAGNTDTQYF.

This clonotype was counted ten times or more. The chain links TRBV7-8 to TRBJ2-5; D gene unclear. V lost 3 bases to trimming and J lost 5 bases, with 7 bases between them. The CDR3 sequence is 12 residues long. CDR1 and CDR2 from the germline V gene are SGHVS and FQNEAQ. CDR3 in DNA: TGTGCCAGCAGCTTGAGGATGGAGACCCAGTACTTC. Residues: CASSLRMETQYF.

This clonotype was detected ten times or more. The V gene is TRBV3-1, the J gene TRBJ2-7, with a tentative D call TRBD2 (6 bases). Germline-derived CDR1 and CDR2 are LGHDT and YNNKEL (reference sequence). The CDR3 totals 16 residues. Trimming removed 2 bases at V and 3 bases at J, with 17 bases between. CDR3 coding DNA: TGTGCCAGCAGCCAACGACCGGGACTCCAACACTACGAGCAGTACTTC. Residues: CASSQRPGLQHYEQYF.